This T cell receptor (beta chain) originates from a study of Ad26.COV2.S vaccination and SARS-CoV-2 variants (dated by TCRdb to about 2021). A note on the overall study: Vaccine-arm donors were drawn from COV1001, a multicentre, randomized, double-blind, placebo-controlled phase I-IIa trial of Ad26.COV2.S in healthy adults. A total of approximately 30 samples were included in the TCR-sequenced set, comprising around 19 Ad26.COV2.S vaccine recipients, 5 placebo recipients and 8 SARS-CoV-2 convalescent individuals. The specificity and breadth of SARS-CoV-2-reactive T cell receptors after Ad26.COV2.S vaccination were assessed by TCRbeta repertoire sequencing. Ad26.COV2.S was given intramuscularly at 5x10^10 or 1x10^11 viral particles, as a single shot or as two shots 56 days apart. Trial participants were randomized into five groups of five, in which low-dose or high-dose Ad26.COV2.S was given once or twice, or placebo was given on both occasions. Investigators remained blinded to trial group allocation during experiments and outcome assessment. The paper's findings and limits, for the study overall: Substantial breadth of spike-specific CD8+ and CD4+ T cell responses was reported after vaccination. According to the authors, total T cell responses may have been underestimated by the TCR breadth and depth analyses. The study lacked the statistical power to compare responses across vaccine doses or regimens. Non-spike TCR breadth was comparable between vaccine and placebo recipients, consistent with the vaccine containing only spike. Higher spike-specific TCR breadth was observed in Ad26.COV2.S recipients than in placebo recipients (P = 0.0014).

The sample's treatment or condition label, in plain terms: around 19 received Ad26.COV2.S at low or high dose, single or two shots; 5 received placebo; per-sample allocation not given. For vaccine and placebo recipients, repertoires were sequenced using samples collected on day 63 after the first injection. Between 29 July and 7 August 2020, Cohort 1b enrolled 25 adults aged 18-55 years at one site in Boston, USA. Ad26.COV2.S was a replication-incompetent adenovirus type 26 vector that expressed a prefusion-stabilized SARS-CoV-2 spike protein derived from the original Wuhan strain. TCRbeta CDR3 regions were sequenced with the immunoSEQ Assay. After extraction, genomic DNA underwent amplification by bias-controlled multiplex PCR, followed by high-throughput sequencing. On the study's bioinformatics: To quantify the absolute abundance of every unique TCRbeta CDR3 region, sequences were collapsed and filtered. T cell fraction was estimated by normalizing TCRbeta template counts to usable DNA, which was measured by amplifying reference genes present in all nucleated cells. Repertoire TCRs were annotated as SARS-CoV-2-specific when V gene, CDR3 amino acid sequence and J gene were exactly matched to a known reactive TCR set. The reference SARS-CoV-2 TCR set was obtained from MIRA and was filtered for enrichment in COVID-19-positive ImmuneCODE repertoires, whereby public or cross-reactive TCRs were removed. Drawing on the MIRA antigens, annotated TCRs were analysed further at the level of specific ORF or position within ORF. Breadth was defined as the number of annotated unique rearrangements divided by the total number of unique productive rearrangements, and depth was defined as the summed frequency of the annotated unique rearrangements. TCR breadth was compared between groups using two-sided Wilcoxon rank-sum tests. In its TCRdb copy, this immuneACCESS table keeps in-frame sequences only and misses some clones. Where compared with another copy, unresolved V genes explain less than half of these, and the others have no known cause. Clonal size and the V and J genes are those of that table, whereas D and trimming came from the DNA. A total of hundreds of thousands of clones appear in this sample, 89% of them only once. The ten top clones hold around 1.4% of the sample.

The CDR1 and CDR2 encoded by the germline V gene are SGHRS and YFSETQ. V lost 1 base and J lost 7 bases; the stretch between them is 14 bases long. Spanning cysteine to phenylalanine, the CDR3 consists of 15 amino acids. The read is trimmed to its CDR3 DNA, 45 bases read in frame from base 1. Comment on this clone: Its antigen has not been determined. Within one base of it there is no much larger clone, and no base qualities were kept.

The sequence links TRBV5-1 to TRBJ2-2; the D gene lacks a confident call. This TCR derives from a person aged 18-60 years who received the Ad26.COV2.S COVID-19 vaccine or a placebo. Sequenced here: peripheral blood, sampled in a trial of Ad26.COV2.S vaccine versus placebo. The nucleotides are TGCGCCAGCAGCTTGTATTTCGGCCCGGACGGGGAGCTGTTTTTT. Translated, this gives CASSLYFGPDGELFF.